Below, 10 T cell receptor beta chains from the same sample are listed, as sequenced in a study of T cell repertoires in cytomegalovirus infection. For these TCRs, the target antigens are not known. Using its own MiXCR run on the reads, TCRdb lists one record per CDR3 protein. There are tens of thousands of distinct CDR3 sequences in the sample; around 18% occur only once, and roughly 29% lies in the top ten. The material sequenced was CD8+ T cells from cultured PBMCs, taken from culture after CMV antigen stimulation. The receptor set was obtained from a human donor in good health (CMV status not recorded). Some clones in this sample may be carry-over from other donors' samples.

This clonotype has a handful of counts. The chain has TRBV5-8 and TRBJ2-7; weak D call: TRBD2 (5 bases). Germline CDR1 is SGHTS and CDR2 is YDEGEE. V lost 1 base and J 5 bases, leaving 13 bases between the germline ends. This CDR3 is 14 amino acids long. The CDR3 protein is CASSLQRGNHEQYF. DNA of the CDR3: TGTGCCAGCAGCTTGCAGAGAGGGAACCACGAGCAGTACTTC. The full variable domain, with the rest looked up from reference TRBV5-8 and TRBJ2-7, is EAGVTQSPTHLIKTRGQQATLRCSPISGHTSVYWYQQALGLGLQFLLWYDEGEERNRGNFPPRFSGRQFPNYSSELNVNALELEDSALYLCASSLQRGNHEQYFGPGTRLTVT.

In its sample, this clonotype was seen a few times. J is TRBJ1-5 and V is TRBV6-2 or TRBV6-3, with a weak D call TRBD1 (5 bases). Germline V gene sequence: CDR1 MNHEY, CDR2 SVGEGT. This CDR3 comprises 16 residues. V was pared by 2 bases and J by 2 bases, with 13 bases between. The CDR3 reads CASSYRRGAGNQPQHF. In DNA form, the CDR3 reads TGTGCCAGCAGTTACCGCCGAGGGGCGGGCAATCAGCCCCAGCATTTT.

V usage is TRBV7-2 and J usage is TRBJ2-7; D unclear. The length of the CDR3 is 17 residues. Germline V gene sequence: CDR1 SGHTA, CDR2 FQGNSA. V lost 0 bases to trimming and J lost 3 bases, with 18 bases between them. Written as DNA, the CDR3 is TGTGCCAGCAGCTTAGCCACCAGCGAGCTTTCGGGCTACGAGCAGTACTTC. Translating it yields CASSLATSELSGYEQYF. Complete variable domain (other parts from reference TRBV7-2 and TRBJ2-7): GAGVSQSPSNKVTEKGKDVELRCDPISGHTALYWYRQSLGQGLEFLIYFQGNSAPDKSGLPSDRFSAERTGGSVSTLTIQRTQQEDSAVYLCASSLATSELSGYEQYFGPGTRLTVT.

J is TRBJ2-7 and V is TRBV7-8; a possible D gene is TRBD1 (6 bases). This CDR3 is 18 amino acids long. V shed 5 bases and J shed 4 bases, with 27 bases lying between them. Germline V gene sequence: CDR1 SGHVS, CDR2 FQNEAQ. The DNA for the CDR3 is TGTGCCAGCAGCCTAGGGAGTAGTGCGGACAGACGATTATACGAGCAGTACTTC. This codes for CASSLGSSADRRLYEQYF.

A few counts support this clonotype. The chain has TRBV12-3 or TRBV12-4 and TRBJ1-1; weak D call: TRBD1 (5 bases). V shed 8 bases and J shed 4 bases, with 23 bases lying between them. The CDR3 has 16 amino acids. The CDR3 DNA follows: TGTGCCAGCCACCCGGCAGGGTGGTTTCGTAGCACTGAAGCTTTCTTT. This encodes CASHPAGWFRSTEAFF.

This clonotype was picked up a small number of times. The J gene is TRBJ2-1, the V gene TRBV27, with D perhaps TRBD1 or TRBD2 (6 bases each). Germline V lookup: CDR1 MNHEY, CDR2 SMNVEV (reference sequence). The CDR3 totals 17 residues. Deletions cut 2 bases from V and 8 bases from J, with 22 bases between. DNA of the CDR3: TGTGCCAGCAGTTTAAGTCTCCCGGGGGCGCGTTCGGATGAGCAGTTCTTC. Translated: CASSLSLPGARSDEQFF.

CDR3 sequence (DNA): TGTGCCAGCATGCCGGGACAGGGGGCATCTGGAAACACCATATATTTT. Its translation: CASMPGQGASGNTIYF. The chain combines TRBV6-2 or TRBV6-3 with TRBJ1-3; 12 bases match TRBD1. Trimming at V came to 7 bases and at J to 1 base, leaving 5 bases not matched to a gene. The length of the CDR3 is 16 residues. Looked up from germline, CDR1 is MNHEY and CDR2 is SVGEGT.

The gene calls are TRBV4-3 and TRBJ2-3, with a weak D call TRBD2 (6 bases). V lost 3 bases to trimming and J lost 3 bases, with 19 bases between them. Germline loops: CDR1 LGHNA, CDR2 YSLEER. The CDR3 consists of 17 residues. The DNA of the CDR3 is TGCGCCAGCAGCCAGCTTCTCGGGGGAGCGAGAACAGATACGCAGTATTTT. Its translation: CASSQLLGGARTDTQYF.

This clonotype was detected many times. The rearrangement uses TRBV20-1 and TRBJ2-4, with D perhaps TRBD1 (5 bases). This CDR3 has 13 residues. CDR1 and CDR2 (germline): DFQATT, SNEGSKA (reference sequence). CDR3 nucleotides: TGCGGGGCAAGGCCTCTAACCAAAAACATTCAGTACTTC. The encoded protein is CGARPLTKNIQYF.

This clonotype appeared a single time. This chain links TRBV4-1 with TRBJ1-1, with D tentatively TRBD1 (6 bases). V shed 0 bases and J shed 0 bases, with 11 bases lying between them. The CDR3 length is 16 residues. Germline V gene sequence: CDR1 MGHRA, CDR2 YSYEKL. The DNA for the CDR3 is TGCGCCAGCAGCCAAGATGGGGGCACTATGAACACTGAAGCTTTCTTT. As protein: CASSQDGGTMNTEAFF.